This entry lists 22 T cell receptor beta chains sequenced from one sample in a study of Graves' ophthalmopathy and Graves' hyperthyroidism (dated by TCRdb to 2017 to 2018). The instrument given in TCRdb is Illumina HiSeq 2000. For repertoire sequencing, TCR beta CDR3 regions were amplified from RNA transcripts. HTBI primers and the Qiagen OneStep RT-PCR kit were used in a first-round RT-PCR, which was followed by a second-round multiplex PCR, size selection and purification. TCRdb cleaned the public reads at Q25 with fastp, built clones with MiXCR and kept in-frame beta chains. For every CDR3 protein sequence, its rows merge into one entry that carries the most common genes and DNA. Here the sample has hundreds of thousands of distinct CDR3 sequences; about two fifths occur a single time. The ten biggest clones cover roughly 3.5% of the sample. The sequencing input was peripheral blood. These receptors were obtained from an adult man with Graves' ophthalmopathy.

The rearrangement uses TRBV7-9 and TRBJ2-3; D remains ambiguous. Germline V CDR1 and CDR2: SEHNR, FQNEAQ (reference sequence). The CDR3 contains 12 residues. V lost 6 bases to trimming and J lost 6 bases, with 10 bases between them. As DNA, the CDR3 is TGTGCCAGCAGTATCTACCGGGATACGCAGTATTTT. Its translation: CASSIYRDTQYF.

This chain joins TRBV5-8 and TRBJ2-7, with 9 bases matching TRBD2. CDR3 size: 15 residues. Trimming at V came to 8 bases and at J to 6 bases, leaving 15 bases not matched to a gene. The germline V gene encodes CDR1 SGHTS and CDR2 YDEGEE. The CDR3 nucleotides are TGTGCCAGGTCGCGGGGGGGTCATCTTCTTGCCGAGCAGTACTTC. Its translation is CARSRGGHLLAEQYF.

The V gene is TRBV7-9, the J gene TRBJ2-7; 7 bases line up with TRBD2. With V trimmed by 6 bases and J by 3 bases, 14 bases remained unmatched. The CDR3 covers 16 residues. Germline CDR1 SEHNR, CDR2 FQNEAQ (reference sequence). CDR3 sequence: CASSRYSGLTNYEQYF. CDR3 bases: TGTGCCAGCAGTCGATATAGCGGGCTTACAAACTACGAGCAGTACTTC. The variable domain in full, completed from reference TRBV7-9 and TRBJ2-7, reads DTGVSQNPRHKITKRGQNVTFRCDPISEHNRLYWYRQTLGQGPEFLTYFQNEAQLEKSRLLSDRFSAERPKGSFSTLEIQRTEQGDSAMYLCASSRYSGLTNYEQYFGPGTRLTVT.

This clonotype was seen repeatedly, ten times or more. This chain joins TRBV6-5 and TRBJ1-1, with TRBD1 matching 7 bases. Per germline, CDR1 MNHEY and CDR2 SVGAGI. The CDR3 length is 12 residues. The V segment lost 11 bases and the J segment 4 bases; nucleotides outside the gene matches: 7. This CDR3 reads CALRQGFTEAFF. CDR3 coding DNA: TGTGCCCTACGACAGGGTTTCACTGAAGCTTTCTTT.

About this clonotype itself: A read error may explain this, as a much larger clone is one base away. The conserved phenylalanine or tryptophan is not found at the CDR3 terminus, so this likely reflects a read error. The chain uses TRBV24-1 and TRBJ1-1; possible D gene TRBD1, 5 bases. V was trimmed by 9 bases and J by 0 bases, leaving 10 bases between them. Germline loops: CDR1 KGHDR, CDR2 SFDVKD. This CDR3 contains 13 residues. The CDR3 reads CATWDGVNTEAFS. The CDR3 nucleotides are TGTGCCACCTGGGACGGCGTGAACACTGAAGCTTTCTCT.

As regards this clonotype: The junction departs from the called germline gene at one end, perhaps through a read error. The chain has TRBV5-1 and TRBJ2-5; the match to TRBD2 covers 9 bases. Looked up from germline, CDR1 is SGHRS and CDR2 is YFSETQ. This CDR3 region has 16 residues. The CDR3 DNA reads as TGCGCCGGCAGCTTCTTAGCGGGGGCCAAGCAAGAGACCCAGTACTTC. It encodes CAGSFLAGAKQETQYF.

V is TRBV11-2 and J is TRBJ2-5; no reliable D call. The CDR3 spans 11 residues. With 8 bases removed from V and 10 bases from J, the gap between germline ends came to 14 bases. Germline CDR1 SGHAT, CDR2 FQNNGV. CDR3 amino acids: CASRVSEIQYF. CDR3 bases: TGTGCCAGCCGGGTATCGGAAATCCAGTACTTC.

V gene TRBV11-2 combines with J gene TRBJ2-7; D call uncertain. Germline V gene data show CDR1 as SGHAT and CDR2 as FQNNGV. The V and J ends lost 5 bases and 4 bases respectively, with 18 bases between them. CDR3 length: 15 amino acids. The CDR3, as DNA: TGTGCCAGCAGCCTTCATTTGGGTGGCGAGTACGAGCAGTACTTC. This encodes CASSLHLGGEYEQYF.

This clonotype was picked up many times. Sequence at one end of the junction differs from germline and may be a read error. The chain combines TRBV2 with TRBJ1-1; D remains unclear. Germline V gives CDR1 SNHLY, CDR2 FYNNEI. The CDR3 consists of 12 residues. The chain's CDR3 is CASREAPGGAFF. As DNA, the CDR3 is TGTGCCAGCAGGGAAGCCCCGGGTGGAGCTTTCTTT. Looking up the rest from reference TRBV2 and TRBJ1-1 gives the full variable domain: EPEVTQTPSHQVTQMGQEVILRCVPISNHLYFYWYRQILGQKVEFLVSFYNNEISEKSEIFDDQFSVERPDGSNFTLKIRSTKLEDSAMYFCASREAPGGAFFGQGTRLTVV.

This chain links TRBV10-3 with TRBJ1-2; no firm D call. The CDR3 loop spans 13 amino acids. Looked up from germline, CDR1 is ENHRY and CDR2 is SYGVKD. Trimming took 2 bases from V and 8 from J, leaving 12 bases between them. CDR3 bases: TGTGCCATCAGTGAGCCCCTCTTCCAGGGCTACACCTTC. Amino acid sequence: CAISEPLFQGYTF.

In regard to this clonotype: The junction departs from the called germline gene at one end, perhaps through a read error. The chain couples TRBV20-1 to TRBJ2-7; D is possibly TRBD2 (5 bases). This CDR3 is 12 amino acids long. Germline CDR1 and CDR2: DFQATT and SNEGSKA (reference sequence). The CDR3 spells CSARDREHEQCF. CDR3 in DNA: TGCAGTGCTAGAGATAGGGAGCACGAGCAGTGCTTC.

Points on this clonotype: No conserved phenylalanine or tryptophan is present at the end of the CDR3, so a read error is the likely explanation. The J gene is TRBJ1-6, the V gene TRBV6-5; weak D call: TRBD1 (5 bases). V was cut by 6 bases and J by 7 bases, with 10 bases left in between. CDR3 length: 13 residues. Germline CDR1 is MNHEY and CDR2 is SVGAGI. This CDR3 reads CASRQGYNSPLHS. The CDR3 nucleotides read TGTGCCAGCAGGCAGGGATACAATTCACCCCTCCACTCT.

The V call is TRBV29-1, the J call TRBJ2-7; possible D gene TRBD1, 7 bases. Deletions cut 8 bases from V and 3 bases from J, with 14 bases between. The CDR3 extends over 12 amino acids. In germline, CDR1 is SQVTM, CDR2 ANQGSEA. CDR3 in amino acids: CSLEGQLYEQYF. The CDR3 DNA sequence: TGCAGCTTGGAGGGACAGCTCTACGAGCAGTACTTC.

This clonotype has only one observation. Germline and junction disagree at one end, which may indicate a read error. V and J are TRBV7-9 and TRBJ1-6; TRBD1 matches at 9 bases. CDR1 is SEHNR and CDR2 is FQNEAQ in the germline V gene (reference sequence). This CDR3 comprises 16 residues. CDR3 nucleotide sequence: TGTGCCAGCAGCCAGAACAGGGACAGGGCTAATTCATCCCTCCACTTT. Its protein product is CASSQNRDRANSSLHF.

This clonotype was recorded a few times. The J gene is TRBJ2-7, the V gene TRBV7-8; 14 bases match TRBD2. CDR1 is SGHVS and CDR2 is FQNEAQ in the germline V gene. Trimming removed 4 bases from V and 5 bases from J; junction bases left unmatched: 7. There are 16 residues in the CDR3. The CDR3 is CASSYGTSGGYHEQYF. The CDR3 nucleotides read TGTGCCAGCAGCTACGGGACTAGCGGGGGCTACCACGAGCAGTACTTC.

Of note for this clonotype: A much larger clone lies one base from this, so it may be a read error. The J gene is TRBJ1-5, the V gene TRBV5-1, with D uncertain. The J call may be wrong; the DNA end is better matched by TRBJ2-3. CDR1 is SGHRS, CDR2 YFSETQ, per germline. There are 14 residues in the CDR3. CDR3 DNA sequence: TGCGCCAGCAGCTTGTTGCCAGGTCATGCGCCCCAGTATTTT. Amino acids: CASSLLPGHAPQYF.

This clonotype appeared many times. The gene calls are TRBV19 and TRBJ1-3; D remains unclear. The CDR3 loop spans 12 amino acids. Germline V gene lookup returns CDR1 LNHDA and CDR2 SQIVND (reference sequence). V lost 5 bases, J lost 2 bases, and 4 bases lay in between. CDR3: CASSSPGNTIYF. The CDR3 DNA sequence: TGTGCCAGTAGTTCGCCTGGAAACACCATATATTTT.

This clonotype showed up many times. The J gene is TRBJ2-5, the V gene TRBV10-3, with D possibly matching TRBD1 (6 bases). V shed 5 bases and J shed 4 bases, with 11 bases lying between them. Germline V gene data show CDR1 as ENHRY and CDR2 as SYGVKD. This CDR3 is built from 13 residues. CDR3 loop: CAISPDSRETQYF. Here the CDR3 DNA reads TGTGCCATCAGTCCGGACAGTAGAGAGACCCAGTACTTC.

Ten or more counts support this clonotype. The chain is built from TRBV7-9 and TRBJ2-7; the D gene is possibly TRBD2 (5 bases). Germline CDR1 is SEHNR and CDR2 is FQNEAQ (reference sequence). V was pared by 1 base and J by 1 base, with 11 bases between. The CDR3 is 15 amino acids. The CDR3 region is CASSLVGSGSYEQYF. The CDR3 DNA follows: TGTGCCAGCAGCTTAGTTGGGTCGGGATCCTACGAGCAGTACTTC.

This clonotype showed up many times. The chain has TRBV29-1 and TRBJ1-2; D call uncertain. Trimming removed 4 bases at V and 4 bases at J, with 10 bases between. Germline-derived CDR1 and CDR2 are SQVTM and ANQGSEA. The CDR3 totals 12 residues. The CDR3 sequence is CSVVLGSYGYTF. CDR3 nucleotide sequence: TGCAGCGTTGTTTTGGGGTCCTATGGCTACACCTTC.

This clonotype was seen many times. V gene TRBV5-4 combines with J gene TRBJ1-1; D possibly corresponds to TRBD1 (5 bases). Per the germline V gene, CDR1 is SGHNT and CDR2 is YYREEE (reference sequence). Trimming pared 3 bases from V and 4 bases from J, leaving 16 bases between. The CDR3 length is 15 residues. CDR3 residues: CASSSMSGSFTEAFF. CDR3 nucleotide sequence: TGTGCCAGCAGCTCCATGTCAGGGAGCTTCACTGAAGCTTTCTTT.

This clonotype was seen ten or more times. Written as DNA, the CDR3 is TGCGCCAGCAGCCAGGACACAGGGGGCAATCAGCCCCAGCATTTT. Translated, it gives CASSQDTGGNQPQHF. V and J are TRBV4-1 and TRBJ1-5, with TRBD1 matching over 7 bases. The junction had 4 bases not matched to a gene; V was cut back by 3 bases and J by 2 bases. CDR1 MGHRA and CDR2 YSYEKL come from the germline V gene. CDR3 size: 15 residues.